This T cell receptor beta chain was sequenced for a study of T cell changes during pregnancy in multiple sclerosis. The assay was immunoSEQ multiplex PCR, and TCRdb's table has in-frame clones only and misses some. The data show tens of thousands of clones, approximately 90% seen once. J was trimmed by 6 bases and V by 5 bases; bases with no gene match: 8. The CDR3 spans 16 residues. Germline CDR1 reads SGHTA; CDR2 reads FQGNSA. The starting material was peripheral blood, obtained before pregnancy. The gene calls are TRBV7-2 and TRBJ2-2; 11 nucleotides agree with TRBD1. This clonotype originated in a female donor with multiple sclerosis, enrolled in a pregnancy study. CDR3 in amino acids: CASSHKDRGPSGELFF. CDR3 in DNA: TGTGCCAGCAGCCATAAGGACAGGGGGCCCTCCGGGGAGCTGTTTTTT.